This is a list of T cell receptor beta chains from one sample in a study of brain T cells in children with intractable seizures. Some clones are missing from TCRdb's copy, which holds only in-frame ones; the method was immunoSEQ multiplex PCR. The sample lists 50,000 to 75,000 clones, approximately 95% occurring once. The material sequenced was peripheral blood, taken at surgery. Every receptor here comes from a boy in the first two years of life with focal cortical dysplasia and intractable seizures. The CDR3 runs from the conserved cysteine through the conserved F or W. The order of the fields is V gene, J gene, D gene, clone size, CDR3 DNA, CDR3 protein. D genes are given only for firm matches. Size values are once, few and many counts, or a class for expanded clones, and some rows have none.

TRBV10-3	TRBJ2-7	TRBD1	-	TGTGCCATCAGTCAAGACAGGGACAACGAGCAGTACTTC	CAISQDRDNEQYF
TRBV14	TRBJ2-1	TRBD1	-	TGTGCCAGCAGCCAAGATTTGAGGGACAGGGGATACAATGAGCAGTTCTTC	CASSQDLRDRGYNEQFF
TRBV6-6	TRBJ2-5	TRBD1	-	TGTGCCAGCAGTCCGCGGGGTGGGACAGGGCGCCCGGTGCCCCAGTACTTC	CASSPRGGTGRPVPQYF
TRBV5-6	TRBJ1-1	TRBD1	-	TGTGCCAGCAGCTTGGCCGGACAGGGGAAAGCTTTCTTT	CASSLAGQGKAFF
TRBV5-8	TRBJ2-3	TRBD1	-	TGTGCCAGCAGGACAGGGGGCGCAGATACGCAGTATTTT	CASRTGGADTQYF
TRBV19	TRBJ2-7	TRBD1	-	TGTGCCAGTAGTACCAACAGGGGAGTCTACGAGCAGTACTTC	CASSTNRGVYEQYF
TRBV7-2	TRBJ2-1	-	-	TGTGCCAGCAGCTTAGCGGGCCCCTCCTACAATGAGCAGTTCTTC	CASSLAGPSYNEQFF
TRBV5-1	TRBJ2-2	-	-	TGCGCCAGCAGCGACACCGGGGAGCTGTTTTTT	CASSDTGELFF
TRBV2	TRBJ1-1	TRBD1	once	TGTGCCAGCAGTGGACAGGGGAACGAGAACACTGAAGCTTTCTTT	CASSGQGNENTEAFF
TRBV5-4	TRBJ2-3	TRBD2	-	TGTGCCAGCAGTCCCGCGATGGGGGCGGGAGGGCCAGATACGCAGTATTTT	CASSPAMGAGGPDTQYF
TRBV7-9	TRBJ1-1	-	few	TGTGCCAGCAGCTATAACGGGCTCACTGAAGCTTTCTTT	CASSYNGLTEAFF
TRBV21-1	TRBJ2-3	-	once	TGTGCCAGCATCCTCTACGACCTTGAAAGGCAGGGATACACAGATACGCAGTATTTT	CASILYDLERQGYTDTQYF
TRBV5-1	TRBJ2-7	-	-	TGCGCCAGCAGCTTCTACGACCCGTACGAGCAGTACTTC	CASSFYDPYEQYF
TRBV2	TRBJ2-1	-	-	TGTGCCAGCAGATTCCCCTACTACAATGAGCAGTTCTTC	CASRFPYYNEQFF
TRBV19	TRBJ1-4	-	-	TGTGCCAGTAGTATATCAGGGGCGCTCGGAAATGAAAAACTGTTTTTT	CASSISGALGNEKLFF
TRBV19	TRBJ2-5	TRBD2	-	TGTGCCAGTAGTGCGGGACTAGCGGAGACCCAGTACTTC	CASSAGLAETQYF
TRBV3-1/TRBV3-2	TRBJ1-2	TRBD1	-	TGTGCCAGCAGCCTTCCGGGACAGGGCGACTATGGCTACACCTTC	CASSLPGQGDYGYTF
TRBV18	TRBJ2-3	-	-	TGTGCCAGCTCACCTGTAGCGACCACAGATACGCAGTATTTT	CASSPVATTDTQYF
TRBV6-5	TRBJ1-1	-	-	TGTGCCAGCAGTTCGCGACAGCTACCCGTGAACACTGAAGCTTTCTTT	CASSSRQLPVNTEAFF
TRBV7-9	TRBJ2-7	TRBD2	-	TGTGCCAGCAGCTTGGACAGGGCCTCTAGCGGGAGGGCCTACGAGCAGTACTTC	CASSLDRASSGRAYEQYF
TRBV5-1	TRBJ2-6	-	-	TGCGCCAGCAGCTTAAGAGGAGCTGGGGCCAACGTCCTGACTTTC	CASSLRGAGANVLTF
TRBV27	TRBJ2-1	-	-	TGTGCCAGCAGTACCTCCTGGTTAAGGTCCAATGAGCAGTTCTTC	CASSTSWLRSNEQFF
TRBV5-4	TRBJ2-2	-	-	TGTGCCAGCAGCTCGGAGGGCCGGAACACCGGGGAGCTGTTTTTT	CASSSEGRNTGELFF
TRBV24-1	TRBJ2-3	-	once	TGTGCCACCAGTATGGGGGGGCAGGATACGCAGTATTTT	CATSMGGQDTQYF
TRBV19	TRBJ2-7	TRBD1	-	TGTGCCAGTAGTAACTCTGGACAGGGGAACCACGAGCAGTACTTC	CASSNSGQGNHEQYF
TRBV4-2	TRBJ2-3	TRBD2	-	TGTGCCAGCAGCCTCAGCGGGGGGCTTCCAGATACGCAGTATTTT	CASSLSGGLPDTQYF
TRBV7-2	TRBJ2-3	-	-	TGTGCCAGCAGCTTCGGACGGACTATATGGGGTACGCAGTATTTT	CASSFGRTIWGTQYF
TRBV11-3	TRBJ2-3	TRBD1	few	TGTGCCAGCAGCCGAACGTCCTACAGGGGGCGGGCAGATACGCAGTATTTT	CASSRTSYRGRADTQYF
TRBV6-8	TRBJ2-5	-	-	TGTGCCAGCAGTTTTGAGGGGGGAGAGACCCAGTACTTC	CASSFEGGETQYF
TRBV28	TRBJ2-7	-	-	TGTGCCAGCAGTTTTACAGGGCCCTACGAGCAGTACTTC	CASSFTGPYEQYF
TRBV4-3	TRBJ1-1	-	-	TGCGCCAGCAGCCAAGTGATCAATACGGGTCTGGGCACTGAAGCTTTCTTT	CASSQVINTGLGTEAFF
TRBV27	TRBJ1-3	TRBD1	-	TGTGCCAGCAGTTTCGGGCGGACAGGGTGGGACACCATATATTTT	CASSFGRTGWDTIYF
TRBV5-1	TRBJ2-7	TRBD2	-	TGCGCCAGCAGCTTGGTTAGCGGGAGCTCCTACGAGCAGTACTTC	CASSLVSGSSYEQYF
TRBV23-1	TRBJ2-3	TRBD2	-	TGCGCCAGCAGCAGGACTAGGGGCACAGATACGCAGTATTTT	CASSRTRGTDTQYF
TRBV9	TRBJ2-5	-	-	TGTGCCAGCAGCGTAGCAGGGAAAGAGACCCAGTACTTC	CASSVAGKETQYF
TRBV7-2	TRBJ2-1	-	-	TGTGCCAGCAGCCCCCGGGGGGCCCCCTACAATGAGCAGTTCTTC	CASSPRGAPYNEQFF
TRBV28	TRBJ2-7	-	-	TGTGCCAGCAGCCCTTTTCGGGGCTCCTACGAGCAGTACTTC	CASSPFRGSYEQYF
TRBV7-6	TRBJ2-5	TRBD1	-	TGTGCCAGCAGCCCCAACAGGGGGACGGGGGAGACCCAGTACTTC	CASSPNRGTGETQYF
TRBV7-2	TRBJ2-1	-	-	TGTGCCAGCAGCTTAGCCGGACTCAACAATGAGCAGTTCTTC	CASSLAGLNNEQFF
TRBV7-2	TRBJ2-7	TRBD2	few	TGTGCCAGCAGCTTAGGCGGACTAGCGGGACCCTACGAGCAGTACTTC	CASSLGGLAGPYEQYF
TRBV19	TRBJ2-6	TRBD1	-	TGTGCCAGTAGTATCAGACAGGGCCTTCCGACCTCTGGGGCCAACGTCCTGACTTTC	CASSIRQGLPTSGANVLTF
TRBV7-9	TRBJ1-6	-	-	TGTGCCAGCAGCTTAGAGGGATCTGATTCACCCCTCCACTTT	CASSLEGSDSPLHF
TRBV24-1	TRBJ2-7	-	-	TGTGCCACCTCCCCTGGCGACGGTGCCTACGAGCAGTACTTC	CATSPGDGAYEQYF
TRBV19	TRBJ2-2	TRBD2	-	TGTGCCAGTAGCTGGGCGGGGGACACCGGGGAGCTGTTTTTT	CASSWAGDTGELFF
TRBV10-3	TRBJ1-3	-	-	TGTGCCATCAGTGCGACCGGCGGCCACTCTGGAAACACCATATATTTT	CAISATGGHSGNTIYF
TRBV11-2	TRBJ1-2	-	-	TGTGCCAGCAGGCCCCTGAGGCAGGGAGGAAATGGCTACACCTTC	CASRPLRQGGNGYTF
TRBV20-1	TRBJ1-2	TRBD1	-	TGCAGTGCCACAGGGGGCTTCGGCTACACCTTC	CSATGGFGYTF
TRBV5-1	TRBJ2-1	TRBD2	-	TGCGCCAGCAGCTTCTCTCAGCGGGAGGCCCTATACAATGAGCAGTTCTTC	CASSFSQREALYNEQFF
TRBV6-1	TRBJ2-3	-	-	TGTGCCAGCAGTGGAGCGGAAAGGTTTAATACGCAGTATTTT	CASSGAERFNTQYF
TRBV12-3/TRBV12-4	TRBJ1-1	-	-	TGTGCCAGCAGTTTTGGGGCCGGAGGAATTTCTTTCTTT	CASSFGAGGISFF
TRBV6-1	TRBJ2-3	-	-	TGTGCCAGCAGTGAACAGGGCGGGCGCACAGATACGCAGTATTTT	CASSEQGGRTDTQYF
TRBV19	TRBJ2-7	TRBD2	few	TGTGCCAGTAGTATACACCAGCGGGGGGTCTACGAGCAGTACTTC	CASSIHQRGVYEQYF
TRBV4-3	TRBJ2-3	-	-	TGCGCCAGCAGCCAGTGGGGAGCCGGTGCAGATACGCAGTATTTT	CASSQWGAGADTQYF
TRBV27	TRBJ1-5	-	-	TGTGCCAGCAGTTTATTAGGGGCAAATCAGCCCCAGCATTTT	CASSLLGANQPQHF
TRBV7-9	TRBJ1-5	TRBD1	-	TGTGCCAGCAGTTCCGGGACAGGGATTCAGCCCCAGCATTTT	CASSSGTGIQPQHF
TRBV29-1	TRBJ1-1	-	once	TGCAGCGGTGGCTGGGGTGGCACTGAAGCTTTCTTT	CSGGWGGTEAFF
TRBV14	TRBJ1-1	-	once	TGTGCCAGCAGCCAAGATCGGCAGGCAGGAGCTTTCTTT	CASSQDRQAGAFF
TRBV5-1	TRBJ1-2	-	-	TGCGCCAGCGCTACAGCCCTTAACTATGGCTACACCTTC	CASATALNYGYTF
TRBV24-1	TRBJ2-1	TRBD2	once	TGTGCCACCAGTTCGTCACGAGGCGGGAGACCTTTCAGCTCCTACAATGAGCAGTTCTTC	CATSSSRGGRPFSSYNEQFF
TRBV27	TRBJ1-4	-	-	TGTGCCAGCAGTGTTCAGGGAGCAACTAATGAAAAACTGTTTTTT	CASSVQGATNEKLFF